This T cell receptor (beta chain) is from a study of T cell clones after liver transplantation. For the study at large: TCRbeta sequencing after a pre-transplant mixed lymphocyte reaction identified graft-donor-reactive clones, later tracked in post-transplant blood. Patients counted as tolerant after at least one year off all immunosuppression, enzymes not exceeding twice normal.

As concerns this clone: No antigen is known for it.

The CDR3 has 14 amino acids. V dropped 5 bases and J dropped 1 base, with 11 bases sitting between them. The V gene's germline CDR1 is SNHLY and CDR2 FYNNEI. Generated by immunoSEQ multiplex PCR, the TCRdb table keeps only in-frame clones and is missing some. This table has over 60,000 clones, approximately 80% appearing once. Study-wide results and limits: Conclusions were preliminary, with small, heterogeneous patient groups. Circulating graft-donor-reactive CD4 TCRbeta sequences fell significantly post-transplant in most of the 8 subjects.

This rearrangement joins TRBV2 to TRBJ1-1; the D gene is possibly TRBD1 (6 bases). The specimen comprised CD4+ T cells from blood, sampled before liver transplant. The clonotype was recovered from a human donor who received a liver transplant. The CDR3 loop reads CASSPPTGNTEAFF. Written as DNA, the CDR3 is TGTGCCAGCAGTCCCCCGACAGGGAACACTGAAGCTTTCTTT.